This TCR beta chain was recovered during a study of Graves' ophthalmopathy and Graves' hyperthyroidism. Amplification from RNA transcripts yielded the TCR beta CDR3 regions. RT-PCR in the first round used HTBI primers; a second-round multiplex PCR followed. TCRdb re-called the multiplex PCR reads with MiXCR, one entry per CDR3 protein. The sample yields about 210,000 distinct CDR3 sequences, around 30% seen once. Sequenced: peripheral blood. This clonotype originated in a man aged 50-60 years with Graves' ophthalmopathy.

The chain's CDR3 is CATGTSGYFYEQYF. As DNA, the CDR3 is TGTGCAACGGGGACTAGCGGGTATTTCTACGAGCAGTACTTC. This chain links TRBV28 with TRBJ2-7; 12 bases line up with TRBD2. The CDR3 consists of 14 residues. Germline V gene sequence: CDR1 MDHEN, CDR2 SYDVKM.